Included here is one T cell receptor beta chain sequence, with context. Its antigen remains unidentified. The PCR was carried out with 60 Vbeta primers and 13 Jbeta primers. Generated by immunoSEQ multiplex PCR, the TCRdb table keeps only in-frame clones and is missing some. The sample lists fewer than 90,000 clones; roughly 64% were seen once. With V trimmed by 6 bases and J by 8 bases, 6 bases remained unmatched. There are 14 residues in the CDR3. CDR1 is MNHNS, CDR2 SASEGT, per germline. This specimen comes from a study of cytomegalovirus exposure and HLA in healthy donors. Looking at the study overall: About 80 million unique TCRs from HLA-typed donors made up an early data release.

Study-wide points: A later analysis showed that HLA-associated TCR beta chains had undergone more clonal expansion than equally common others. In a later analysis, several top co-occurrence clusters appeared linked to parvovirus B19, influenza, CMV and Epstein-Barr virus.

The receptor was isolated from a man aged 40-50 years in good health and CMV-seropositive. Sequencing was done on a sample of PBMCs. J is TRBJ1-4 and V is TRBV6-1; 10 bases are shared with TRBD1. The DNA of the CDR3 is TGTGCCAGCAGCACCGGGACAGGGGTCGAAAAACTGTTTTTT. It translates to CASSTGTGVEKLFF.